This T cell receptor (beta chain) was obtained from a study of TIL therapy for anti-PD-1-resistant metastatic lung cancer. The CDR3 is made up of 16 amino acids. Looked up from germline, CDR1 is SGHRS and CDR2 is YFSETQ. The ends were cut back, 4 bases at V and 0 bases at J, with 14 bases in the middle. Documented time point: pre-treatment sample, taken before nivolumab and TIL therapy. Most excised metastases sampled were pleural nodules or supraclavicular lymph nodes. The immunoSEQ assay was v3. Profiled with immunoSEQ multiplex PCR; TCRdb holds only in-frame clones, not every one. The sample carries tens of thousands of clones, 71% recorded once.

This specimen consisted of tumor tissue, obtained at baseline. This sequence was found in a person aged 25 to 80 with non-small cell lung cancer. The chain recombines TRBV5-1 with TRBJ2-1; D uncertain. The CDR3 region is CASSAFTRLSYNEQFF. In nucleotides, the CDR3 is TGCGCCAGCAGCGCCTTCACGCGTCTCTCCTACAATGAGCAGTTCTTC.